This TCR beta chain stems from a study of a mutant IDH1 vaccine in newly diagnosed glioma. Some clones are missing from TCRdb's copy, which holds only in-frame ones; the method was immunoSEQ multiplex PCR. The sample consists of approximately 82,000 clones, more than 80% of them appearing once. Time point defined: week 23, last vaccination. It was 300 ug of mutant IDH1 20-mer peptide that made up each vaccine dose, given with topical imiquimod. This clone appeared once. Its cognate antigen is unknown. The junction had 11 bases not matched to a gene; V was cut back by 8 bases and J by 4 bases. CDR1 is MGHDK and CDR2 is SYGVNS in the germline V gene. The CDR3 runs 16 residues.

Material: PBMCs, obtained from a glioma patient whose treatment included an IDH1 peptide vaccine. The receptor was isolated from a woman in her forties or fifties with glioma. J is TRBJ2-1 and V is TRBV25-1; 10 bases line up with TRBD2. The CDR3 protein is CASRGEGLALYNEQFF. Written as DNA, the CDR3 is TGTGCCAGCCGAGGCGAGGGACTAGCGCTTTACAATGAGCAGTTCTTC.